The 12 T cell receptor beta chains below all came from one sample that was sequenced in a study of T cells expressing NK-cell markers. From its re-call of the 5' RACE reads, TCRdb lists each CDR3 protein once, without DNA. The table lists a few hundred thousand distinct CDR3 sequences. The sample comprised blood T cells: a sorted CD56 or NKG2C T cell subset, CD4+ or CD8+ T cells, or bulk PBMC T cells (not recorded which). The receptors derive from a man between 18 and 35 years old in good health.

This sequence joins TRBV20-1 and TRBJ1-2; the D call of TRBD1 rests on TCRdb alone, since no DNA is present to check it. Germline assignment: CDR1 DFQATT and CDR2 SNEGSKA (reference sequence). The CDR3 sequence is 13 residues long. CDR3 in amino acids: CSAVDRTNYGYTF.

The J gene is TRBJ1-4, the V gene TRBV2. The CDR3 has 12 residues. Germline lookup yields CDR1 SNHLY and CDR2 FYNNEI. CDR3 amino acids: CASRAGGEKLFF.

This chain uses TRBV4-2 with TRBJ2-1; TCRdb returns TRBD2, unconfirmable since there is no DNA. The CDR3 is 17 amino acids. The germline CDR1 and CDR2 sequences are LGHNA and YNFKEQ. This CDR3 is CASSQERGLAAYNEQFF.

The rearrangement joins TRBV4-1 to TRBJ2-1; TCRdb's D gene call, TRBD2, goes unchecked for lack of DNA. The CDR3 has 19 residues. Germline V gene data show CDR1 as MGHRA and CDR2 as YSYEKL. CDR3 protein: CASSQDQGLAVRTYNEQFF.

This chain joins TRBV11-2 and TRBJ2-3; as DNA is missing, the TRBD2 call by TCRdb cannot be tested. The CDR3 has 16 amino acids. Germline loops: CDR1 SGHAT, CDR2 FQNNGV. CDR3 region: CASSPFGVGPTDTQYF.

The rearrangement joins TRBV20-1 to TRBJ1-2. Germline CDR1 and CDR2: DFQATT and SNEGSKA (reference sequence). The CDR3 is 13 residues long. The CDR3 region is CSATAGQDYGYTF.

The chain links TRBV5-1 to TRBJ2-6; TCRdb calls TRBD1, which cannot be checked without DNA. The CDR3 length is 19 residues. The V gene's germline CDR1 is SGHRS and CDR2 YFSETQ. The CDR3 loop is CASSLGSRGADAGANVLTF.

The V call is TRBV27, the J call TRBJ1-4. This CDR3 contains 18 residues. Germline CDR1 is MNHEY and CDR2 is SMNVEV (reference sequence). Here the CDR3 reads CASSSARDSLYAKKGLFF. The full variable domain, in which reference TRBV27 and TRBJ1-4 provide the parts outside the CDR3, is EAQVTQNPRYLITVTGKKLTVTCSQNMNHEYMSWYRQDPGLGLRQIYYSMNVEVTDKGDVPEGYKVSRKEKRNFPLILESPSPNQTSLYFCASSSARDSLYAKKGLFFGSGTQLSVL.

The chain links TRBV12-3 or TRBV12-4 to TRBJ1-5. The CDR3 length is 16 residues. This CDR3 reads CASSLAAGNSNQPQHF.

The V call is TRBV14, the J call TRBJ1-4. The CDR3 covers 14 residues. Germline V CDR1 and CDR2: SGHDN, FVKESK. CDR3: CASSQERGLEKLFF.

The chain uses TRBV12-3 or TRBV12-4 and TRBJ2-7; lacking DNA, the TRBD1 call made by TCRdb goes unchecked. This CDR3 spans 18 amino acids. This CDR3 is CASSLGRPSGPRAYEQYF.

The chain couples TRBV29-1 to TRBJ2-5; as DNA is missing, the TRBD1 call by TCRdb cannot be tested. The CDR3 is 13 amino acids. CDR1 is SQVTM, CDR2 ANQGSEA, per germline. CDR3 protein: CSVEKGGSETQYF.